Each of the 5 T cell receptor beta chains below was sequenced from the same sample in a study of post-analysis software for immune sequencing data. Study findings and constraints: When patients were compared with controls, about five TRBV segments were more frequent, TRBV5-6, TRBV5-1 and TRBV20-1 among them.

Unique molecular identifiers were carried by the TCR beta cDNA libraries. TCRdb fed the PCR reads into MiXCR, producing one record per CDR3 protein. This sample has about 810,000 distinct CDR3 sequences; approximately 57% occur once, and the top ten carry 4% to 5.5%. These receptors lack a known antigen. The specimen was blood. These receptors came from a girl aged 5 to 17 with multiple sclerosis.

The chain couples TRBV20-1 to TRBJ1-1; 8 bases match TRBD1. Germline V gene lookup returns CDR1 DFQATT and CDR2 SNEGSKA (reference sequence). The CDR3 totals 13 residues. Trimming took 2 bases from V and 11 from J; bases not matched to a gene: 10. CDR3 in DNA: TGCAGTGCTAGACTCGAAACAGGGGGTGTCGCTTTCTTT. Amino acids: CSARLETGGVAFF.

The chain joins TRBV24-1 to TRBJ2-5, with 7 bases fitting TRBD1. The CDR3 sequence is 14 residues long. J was trimmed by 11 bases and V by 5 bases; bases with no gene match: 13. The germline gives CDR1 KGHDR, CDR2 SFDVKD. The CDR3 region has the DNA TGTGCCACCAGTGGTGAGGGGGCTATCAATGAGCAGTACTTC. This codes for CATSGEGAINEQYF.

V is TRBV15 and J is TRBJ1-1; D is perhaps TRBD1 (5 bases). Trimming removed 0 bases at V and 6 bases at J, with 11 bases between. Germline CDR1 and CDR2: LNHNV and YYDKDF (reference sequence). The CDR3 sequence is 14 residues long. CDR3 coding DNA: TGTGCCACCAGCAGAGATCTGAAGGGGTCTGAAGCTTTCTTT. It translates to CATSRDLKGSEAFF.

The V and J genes are TRBV29-1 and TRBJ2-7; D unresolved. The CDR3 has 12 residues. The germline V gene has CDR1 SQVTM and CDR2 ANQGSEA. V lost 4 bases and J lost 0, with 7 bases in between. The CDR3 DNA sequence: TGCAGCGTTGGAAAAAGCTCCTACGAGCAGTACTTC. Its protein is CSVGKSSYEQYF.

Points on this clonotype: An end of the junction does not agree with germline; a read error may underlie this. This chain joins TRBV4-1 and TRBJ2-7, with 7 bases lining up with TRBD2. Germline lookup yields CDR1 MGHRA and CDR2 YSYEKL. The CDR3 covers 15 residues. Here the CDR3 reads CASSQGLAASYEQYF. In DNA, the CDR3 is TGTGCCAGCAGCCAGGGCCTAGCGGCCTCCTACGAGCAGTACTTC.